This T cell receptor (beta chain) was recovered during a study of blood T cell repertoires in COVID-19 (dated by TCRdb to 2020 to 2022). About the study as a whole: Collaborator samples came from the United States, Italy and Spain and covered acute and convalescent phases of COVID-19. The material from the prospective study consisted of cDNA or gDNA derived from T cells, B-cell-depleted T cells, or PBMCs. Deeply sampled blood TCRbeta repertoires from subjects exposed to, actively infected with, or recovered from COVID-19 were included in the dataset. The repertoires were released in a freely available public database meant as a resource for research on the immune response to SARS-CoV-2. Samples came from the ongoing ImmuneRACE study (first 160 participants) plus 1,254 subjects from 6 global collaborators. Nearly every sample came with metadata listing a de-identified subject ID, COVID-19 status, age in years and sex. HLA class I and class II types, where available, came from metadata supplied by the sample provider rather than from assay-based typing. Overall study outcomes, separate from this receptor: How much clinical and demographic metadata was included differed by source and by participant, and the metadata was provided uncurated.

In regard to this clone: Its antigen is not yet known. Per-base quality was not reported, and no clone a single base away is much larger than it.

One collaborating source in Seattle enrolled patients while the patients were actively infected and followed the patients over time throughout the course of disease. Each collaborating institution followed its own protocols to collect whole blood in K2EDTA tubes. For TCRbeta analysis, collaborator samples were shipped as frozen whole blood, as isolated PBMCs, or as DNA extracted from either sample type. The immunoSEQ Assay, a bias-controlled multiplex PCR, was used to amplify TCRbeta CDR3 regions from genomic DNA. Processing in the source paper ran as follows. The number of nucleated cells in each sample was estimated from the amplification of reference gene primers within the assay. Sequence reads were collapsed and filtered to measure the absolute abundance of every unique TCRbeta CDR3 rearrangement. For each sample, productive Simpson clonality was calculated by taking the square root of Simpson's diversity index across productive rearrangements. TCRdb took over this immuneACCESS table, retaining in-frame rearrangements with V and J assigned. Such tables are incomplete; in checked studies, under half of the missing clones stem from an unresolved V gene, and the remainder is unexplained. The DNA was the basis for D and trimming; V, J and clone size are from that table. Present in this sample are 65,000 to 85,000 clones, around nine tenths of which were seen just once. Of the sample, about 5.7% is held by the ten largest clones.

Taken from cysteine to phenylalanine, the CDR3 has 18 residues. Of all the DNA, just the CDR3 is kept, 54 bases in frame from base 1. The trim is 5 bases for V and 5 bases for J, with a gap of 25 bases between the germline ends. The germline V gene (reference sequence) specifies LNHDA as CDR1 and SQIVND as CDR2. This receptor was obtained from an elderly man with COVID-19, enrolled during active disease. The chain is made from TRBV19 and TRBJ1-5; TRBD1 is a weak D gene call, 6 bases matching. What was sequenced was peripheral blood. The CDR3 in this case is CASSGTFPGQSLHQPQHF. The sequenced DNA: TGTGCCAGTAGTGGAACCTTCCCCGGACAGAGTCTTCATCAGCCCCAGCATTTT. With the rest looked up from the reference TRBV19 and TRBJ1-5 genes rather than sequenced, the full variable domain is DGGITQSPKYLFRKEGQNVTLSCEQNLNHDAMYWYRQDPGQGLRLIYYSQIVNDFQKGDIAEGYSVSREKKESFPLTVTSAQKNPTAFYLCASSGTFPGQSLHQPQHFGDGTRLSIL.